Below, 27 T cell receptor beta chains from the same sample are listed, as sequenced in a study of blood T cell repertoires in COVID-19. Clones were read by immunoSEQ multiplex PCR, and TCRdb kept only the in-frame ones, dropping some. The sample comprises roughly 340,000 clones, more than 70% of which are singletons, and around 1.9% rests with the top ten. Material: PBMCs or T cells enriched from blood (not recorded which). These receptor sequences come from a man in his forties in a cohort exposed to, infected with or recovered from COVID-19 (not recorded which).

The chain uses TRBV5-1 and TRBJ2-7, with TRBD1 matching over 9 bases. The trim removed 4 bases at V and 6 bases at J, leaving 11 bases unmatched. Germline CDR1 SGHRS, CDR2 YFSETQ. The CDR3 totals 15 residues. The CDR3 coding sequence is TGCGCCAGCAGCGTGGCCGGGACAGGGAGGGGCGAGCAGTACTTC. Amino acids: CASSVAGTGRGEQYF.

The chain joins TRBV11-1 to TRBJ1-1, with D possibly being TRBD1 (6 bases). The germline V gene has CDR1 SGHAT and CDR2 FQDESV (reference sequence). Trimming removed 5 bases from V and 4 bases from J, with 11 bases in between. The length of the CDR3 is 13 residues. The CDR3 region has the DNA TGTGCCAGCAGCCGACAGGAAACCACTGAAGCTTTCTTT. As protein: CASSRQETTEAFF.

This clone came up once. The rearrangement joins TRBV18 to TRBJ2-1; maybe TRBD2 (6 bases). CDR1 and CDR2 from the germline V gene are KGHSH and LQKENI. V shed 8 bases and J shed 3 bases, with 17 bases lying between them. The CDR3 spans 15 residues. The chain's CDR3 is CASKPAAGLYNEQFF. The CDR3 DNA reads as TGTGCCAGCAAACCCGCGGCGGGACTCTACAATGAGCAGTTCTTC.

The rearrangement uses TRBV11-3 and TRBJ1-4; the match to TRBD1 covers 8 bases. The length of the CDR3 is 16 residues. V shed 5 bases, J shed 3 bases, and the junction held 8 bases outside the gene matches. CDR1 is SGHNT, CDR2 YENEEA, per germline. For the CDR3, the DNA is TGTGCCAGCAGCCTTCGGACAGGGCTCGCTAATGAAAAACTGTTTTTT. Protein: CASSLRTGLANEKLFF.

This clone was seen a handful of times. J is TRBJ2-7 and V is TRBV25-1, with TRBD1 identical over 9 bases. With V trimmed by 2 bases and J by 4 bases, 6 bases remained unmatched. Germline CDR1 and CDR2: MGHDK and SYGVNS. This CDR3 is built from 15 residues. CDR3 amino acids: CASSEPGTGIYEQYF. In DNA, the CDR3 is TGTGCCAGCAGTGAACCCGGGACAGGGATTTACGAGCAGTACTTC.

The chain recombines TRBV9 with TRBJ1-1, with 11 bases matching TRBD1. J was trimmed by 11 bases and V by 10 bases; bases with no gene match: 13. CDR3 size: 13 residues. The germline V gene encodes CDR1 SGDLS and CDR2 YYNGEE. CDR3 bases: TGTGCCTCTAACCCGGGACAGGGGGTGGGTGCTTTCTTT. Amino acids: CASNPGQGVGAFF.

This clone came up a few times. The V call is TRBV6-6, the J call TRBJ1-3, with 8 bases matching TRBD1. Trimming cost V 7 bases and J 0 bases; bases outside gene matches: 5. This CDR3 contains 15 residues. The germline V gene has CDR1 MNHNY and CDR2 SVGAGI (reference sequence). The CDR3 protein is CASTSTGASGNTIYF. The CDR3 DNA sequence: TGTGCCAGCACTTCGACAGGGGCCTCTGGAAACACCATATATTTT.

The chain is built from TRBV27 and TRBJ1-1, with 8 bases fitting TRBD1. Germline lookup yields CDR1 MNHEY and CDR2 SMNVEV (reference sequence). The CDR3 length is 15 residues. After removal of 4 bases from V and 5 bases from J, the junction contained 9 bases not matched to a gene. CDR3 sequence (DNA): TGTGCCAGCAGTTCGGGACAGGCCTTGAGGACTGAAGCTTTCTTT. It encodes CASSSGQALRTEAFF.

This CDR3 reads CASSSDQPQHF. CDR3 bases: TGTGCCAGCAGTTCCGATCAGCCCCAGCATTTT. This chain links TRBV27 with TRBJ1-5, with D unclear. Trimming took 4 bases from V and 5 from J, leaving 3 bases between them. Germline V gives CDR1 MNHEY, CDR2 SMNVEV (reference sequence). This CDR3 region has 11 residues.

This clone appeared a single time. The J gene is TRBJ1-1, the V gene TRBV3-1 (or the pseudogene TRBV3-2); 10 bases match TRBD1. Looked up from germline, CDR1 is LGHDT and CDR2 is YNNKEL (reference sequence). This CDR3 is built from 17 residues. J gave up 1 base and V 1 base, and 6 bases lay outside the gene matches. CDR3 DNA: TGTGCCAGCAGCCAAGCCGGGACAGGGGCCAGGAACACTGAAGCTTTCTTT. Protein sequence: CASSQAGTGARNTEAFF.

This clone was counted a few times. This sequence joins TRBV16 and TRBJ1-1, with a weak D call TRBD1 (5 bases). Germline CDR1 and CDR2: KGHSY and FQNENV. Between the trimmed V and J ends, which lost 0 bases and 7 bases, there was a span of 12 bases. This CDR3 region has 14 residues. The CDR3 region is CASSQSKGAGEAFF. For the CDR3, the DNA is TGTGCCAGCAGCCAATCGAAAGGGGCAGGTGAAGCTTTCTTT. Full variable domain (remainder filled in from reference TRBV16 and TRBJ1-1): GEEVAQTPKHLVRGEGQKAKLYCAPIKGHSYVFWYQQVLKNEFKFLISFQNENVFDETGMPKERFSAKCLPNSPCSLEIQATKLEDSAVYFCASSQSKGAGEAFFGQGTRLTVV.

The CDR3 here is CAGGYGTGEYF. The CDR3 region has the DNA TGTGCCGGGGGATACGGGACAGGGGAGTATTTT. V and J are TRBV30 and TRBJ2-3, with TRBD1 matching 10 bases. The J segment lost 13 bases and the V segment lost 8 bases, leaving 9 bases of the junction unmatched. The germline gives CDR1 GTSNPN, CDR2 SVGIG (reference sequence). The CDR3 has 11 amino acids.

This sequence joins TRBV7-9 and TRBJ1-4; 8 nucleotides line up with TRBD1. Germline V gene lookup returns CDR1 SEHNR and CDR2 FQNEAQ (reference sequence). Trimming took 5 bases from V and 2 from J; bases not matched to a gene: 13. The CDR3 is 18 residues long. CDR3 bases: TGTGCCAGCAGCCTCACCAGGACAGGGAGGCTGACTAATGAAAAACTGTTTTTT. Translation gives CASSLTRTGRLTNEKLFF.

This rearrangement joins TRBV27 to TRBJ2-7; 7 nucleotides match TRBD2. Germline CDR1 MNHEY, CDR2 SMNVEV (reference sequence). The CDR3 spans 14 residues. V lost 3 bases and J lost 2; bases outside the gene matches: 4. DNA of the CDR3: TGTGCCAGCAGTTTGAGGGAGGGCCCCTACGAGCAGTACTTC. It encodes CASSLREGPYEQYF.

Here the CDR3 DNA reads TGCGCCAGCAGCCCGCCCAGCGGGTCCCAAGAGACCCAGTACTTC. Protein sequence: CASSPPSGSQETQYF. The genes are TRBV5-1 and TRBJ2-5; possible D gene TRBD2, 6 bases. Germline loops: CDR1 SGHRS, CDR2 YFSETQ. Trimming removed 4 bases at V and 1 base at J, with 14 bases between. The CDR3 contains 15 residues.

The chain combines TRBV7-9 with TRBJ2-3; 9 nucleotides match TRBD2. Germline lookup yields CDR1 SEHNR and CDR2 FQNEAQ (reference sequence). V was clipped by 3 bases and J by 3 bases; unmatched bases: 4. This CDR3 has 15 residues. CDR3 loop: CASSLGGRGTDTQYF. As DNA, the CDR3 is TGTGCCAGCAGCTTGGGCGGGAGGGGGACAGATACGCAGTATTTT.

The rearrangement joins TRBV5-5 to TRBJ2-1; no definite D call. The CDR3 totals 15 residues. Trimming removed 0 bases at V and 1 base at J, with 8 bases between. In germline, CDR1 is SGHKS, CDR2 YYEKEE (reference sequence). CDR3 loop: CASSLDTGSYNEQFF. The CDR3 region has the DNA TGTGCCAGCAGCTTGGATACCGGTTCCTACAATGAGCAGTTCTTC.

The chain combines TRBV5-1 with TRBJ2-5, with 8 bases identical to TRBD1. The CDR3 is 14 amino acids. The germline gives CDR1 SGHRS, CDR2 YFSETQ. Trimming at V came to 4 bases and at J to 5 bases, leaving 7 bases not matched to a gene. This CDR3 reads CASSAGQGVETQYF. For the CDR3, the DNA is TGCGCCAGCAGCGCCGGACAGGGAGTGGAGACCCAGTACTTC.

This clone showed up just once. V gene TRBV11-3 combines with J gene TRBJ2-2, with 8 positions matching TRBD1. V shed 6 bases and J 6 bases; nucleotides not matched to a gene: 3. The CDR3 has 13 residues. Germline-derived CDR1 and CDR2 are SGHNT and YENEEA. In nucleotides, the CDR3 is TGTGCCAGCAGTGGGACAGGCGCCGGGGAGCTGTTTTTT. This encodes CASSGTGAGELFF.

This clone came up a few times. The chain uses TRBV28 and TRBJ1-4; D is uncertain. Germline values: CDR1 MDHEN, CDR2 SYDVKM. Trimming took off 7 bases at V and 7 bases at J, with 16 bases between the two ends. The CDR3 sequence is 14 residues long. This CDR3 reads CASISWAMGEKLFF. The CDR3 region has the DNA TGTGCCAGCATCTCGTGGGCGATGGGTGAAAAACTGTTTTTT.

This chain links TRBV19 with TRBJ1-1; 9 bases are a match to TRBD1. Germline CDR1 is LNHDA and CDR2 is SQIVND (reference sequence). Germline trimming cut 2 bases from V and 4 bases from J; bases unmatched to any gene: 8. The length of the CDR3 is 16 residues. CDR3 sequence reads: CASSIPNRQGGTEAFF. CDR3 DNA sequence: TGTGCCAGTAGTATACCGAATCGACAGGGGGGCACTGAAGCTTTCTTT.

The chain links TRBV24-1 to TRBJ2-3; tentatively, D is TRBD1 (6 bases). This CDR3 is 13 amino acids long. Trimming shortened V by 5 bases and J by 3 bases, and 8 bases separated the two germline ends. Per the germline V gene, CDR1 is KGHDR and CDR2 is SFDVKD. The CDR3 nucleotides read TGTGCCACCAGTGTGACAGGTACAGATACGCAGTATTTT. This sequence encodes CATSVTGTDTQYF.

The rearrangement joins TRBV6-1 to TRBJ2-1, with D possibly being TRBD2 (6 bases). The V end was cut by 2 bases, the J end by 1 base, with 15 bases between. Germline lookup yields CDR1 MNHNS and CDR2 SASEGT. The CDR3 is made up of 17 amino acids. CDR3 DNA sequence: TGTGCCAGCAGTGAATCAGTTCTAGCGCTTTCCTACAATGAGCAGTTCTTC. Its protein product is CASSESVLALSYNEQFF.

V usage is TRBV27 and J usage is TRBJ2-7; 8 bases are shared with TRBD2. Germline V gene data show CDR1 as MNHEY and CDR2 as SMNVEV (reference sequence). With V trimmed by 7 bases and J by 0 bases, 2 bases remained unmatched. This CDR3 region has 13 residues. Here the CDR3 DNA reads TGTGCCAGCACCAGCGGGAGCTCCTACGAGCAGTACTTC. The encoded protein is CASTSGSSYEQYF.

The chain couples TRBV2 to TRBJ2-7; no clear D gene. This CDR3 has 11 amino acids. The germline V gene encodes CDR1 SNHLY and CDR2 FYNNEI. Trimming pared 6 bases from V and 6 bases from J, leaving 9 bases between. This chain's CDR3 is CASRGMAEQYF. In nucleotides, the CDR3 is TGTGCCAGCAGGGGCATGGCCGAGCAGTACTTC.

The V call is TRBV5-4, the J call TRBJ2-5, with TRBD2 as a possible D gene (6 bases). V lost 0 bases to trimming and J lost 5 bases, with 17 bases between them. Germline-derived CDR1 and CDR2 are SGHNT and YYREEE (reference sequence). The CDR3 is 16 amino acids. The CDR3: CASSLGGATAWETQYF. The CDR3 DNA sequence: TGTGCCAGCAGCTTGGGCGGGGCGACGGCGTGGGAGACCCAGTACTTC.

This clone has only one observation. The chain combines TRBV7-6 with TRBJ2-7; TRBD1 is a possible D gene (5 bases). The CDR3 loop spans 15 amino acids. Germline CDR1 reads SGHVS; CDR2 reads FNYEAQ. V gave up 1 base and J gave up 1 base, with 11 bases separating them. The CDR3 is CASSLEGALSYEQYF. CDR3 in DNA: TGTGCCAGCAGCTTAGAAGGGGCCCTGTCCTACGAGCAGTACTTC.